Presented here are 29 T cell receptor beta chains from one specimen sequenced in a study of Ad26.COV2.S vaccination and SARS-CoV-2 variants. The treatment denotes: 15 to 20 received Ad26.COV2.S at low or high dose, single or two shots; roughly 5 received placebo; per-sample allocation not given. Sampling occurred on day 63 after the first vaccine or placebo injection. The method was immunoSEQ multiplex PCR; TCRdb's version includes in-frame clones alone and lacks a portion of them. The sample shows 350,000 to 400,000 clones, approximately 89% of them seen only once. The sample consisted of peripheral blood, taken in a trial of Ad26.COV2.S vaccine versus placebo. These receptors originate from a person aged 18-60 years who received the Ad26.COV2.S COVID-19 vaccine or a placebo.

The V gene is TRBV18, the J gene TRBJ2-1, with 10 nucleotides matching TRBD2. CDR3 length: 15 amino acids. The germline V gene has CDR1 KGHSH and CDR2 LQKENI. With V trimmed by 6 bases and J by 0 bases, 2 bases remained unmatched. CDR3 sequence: CASSRTSGSYNEQFF. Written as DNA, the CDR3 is TGTGCCAGCTCCCGGACTAGCGGCTCCTACAATGAGCAGTTCTTC. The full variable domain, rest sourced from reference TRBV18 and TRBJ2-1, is NAGVMQNPRHLVRRRGQEARLRCSPMKGHSHVYWYRQLPEEGLKFMVYLQKENIIDESGMPKERFSAEFPKEGPSILRIQQVVRGDSAAYFCASSRTSGSYNEQFFGPGTRLTVL.

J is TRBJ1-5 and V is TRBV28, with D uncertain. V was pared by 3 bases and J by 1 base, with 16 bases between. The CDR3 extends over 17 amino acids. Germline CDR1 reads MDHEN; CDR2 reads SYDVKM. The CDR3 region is CASSFWASEGSNQPQHF. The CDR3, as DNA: TGTGCCAGCAGTTTTTGGGCCTCAGAGGGAAGCAATCAGCCCCAGCATTTT.

CDR3 coding DNA: TGCGCCACTGTCCCGGGAGGCTACGGGGAGACCCAGTACTTC. As protein: CATVPGGYGETQYF. This chain links TRBV10-2 with TRBJ2-5; 7 bases agree with TRBD2. Germline loops: CDR1 WSHSY, CDR2 SAAADI. The CDR3 sequence is 14 residues long. After removal of 10 bases from V and 5 bases from J, the junction contained 13 bases not matched to a gene.

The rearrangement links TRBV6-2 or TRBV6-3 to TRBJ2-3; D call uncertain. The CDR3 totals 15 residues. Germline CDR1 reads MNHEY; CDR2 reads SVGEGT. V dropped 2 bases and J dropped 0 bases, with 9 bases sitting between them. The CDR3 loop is CASSYSSGSTDTQYF. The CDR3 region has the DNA TGTGCCAGCAGTTACAGTTCTGGTAGCACAGATACGCAGTATTTT.

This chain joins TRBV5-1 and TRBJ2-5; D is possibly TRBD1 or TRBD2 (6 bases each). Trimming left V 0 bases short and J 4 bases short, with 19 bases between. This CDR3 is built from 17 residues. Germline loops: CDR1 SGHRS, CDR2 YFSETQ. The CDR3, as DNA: TGCGCCAGCAGCTTGGCCGGGGACACCGGGCGGGGAGAGACCCAGTACTTC. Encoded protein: CASSLAGDTGRGETQYF. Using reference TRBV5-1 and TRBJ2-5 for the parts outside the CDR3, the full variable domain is KAGVTQTPRYLIKTRGQQVTLSCSPISGHRSVSWYQQTPGQGLQFLFEYFSETQRNKGNFPGRFSGRQFSNSRSEMNVSTLELGDSALYLCASSLAGDTGRGETQYFGPGTRLLVL.

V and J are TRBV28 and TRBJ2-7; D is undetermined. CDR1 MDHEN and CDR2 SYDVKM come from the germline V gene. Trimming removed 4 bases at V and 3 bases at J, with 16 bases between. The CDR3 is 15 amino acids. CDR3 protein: CASSSASGEVYEQYF. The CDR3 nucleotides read TGTGCCAGCAGTTCAGCCTCAGGAGAGGTCTACGAGCAGTACTTC.

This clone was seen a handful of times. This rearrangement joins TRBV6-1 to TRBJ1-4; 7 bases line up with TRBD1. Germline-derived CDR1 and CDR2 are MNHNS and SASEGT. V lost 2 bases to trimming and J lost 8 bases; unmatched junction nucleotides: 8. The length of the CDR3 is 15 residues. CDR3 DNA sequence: TGTGCCAGCAGTGAACTACAGGGGAGTGGAGAAAAACTGTTTTTT. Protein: CASSELQGSGEKLFF.

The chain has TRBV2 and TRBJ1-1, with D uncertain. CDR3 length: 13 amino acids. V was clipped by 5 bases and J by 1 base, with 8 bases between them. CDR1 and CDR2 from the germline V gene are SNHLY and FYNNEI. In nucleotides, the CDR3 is TGTGCCAGCAGTCCACAGAGGAACACTGAAGCTTTCTTT. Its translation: CASSPQRNTEAFF.

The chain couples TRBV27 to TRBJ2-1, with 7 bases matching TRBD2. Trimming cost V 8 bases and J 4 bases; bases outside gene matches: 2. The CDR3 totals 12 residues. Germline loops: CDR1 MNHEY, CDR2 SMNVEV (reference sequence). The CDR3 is CASRGVYNEQFF. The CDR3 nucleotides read TGTGCCAGCCGGGGGGTGTACAATGAGCAGTTCTTC.

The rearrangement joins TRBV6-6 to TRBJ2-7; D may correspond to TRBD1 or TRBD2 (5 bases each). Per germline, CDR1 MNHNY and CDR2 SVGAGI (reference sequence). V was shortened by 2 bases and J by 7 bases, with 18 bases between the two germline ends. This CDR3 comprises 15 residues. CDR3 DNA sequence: TGTGCCAGCAGTTACGAGGGACCCCGGTCGATGGAGCAGTACTTC. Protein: CASSYEGPRSMEQYF.

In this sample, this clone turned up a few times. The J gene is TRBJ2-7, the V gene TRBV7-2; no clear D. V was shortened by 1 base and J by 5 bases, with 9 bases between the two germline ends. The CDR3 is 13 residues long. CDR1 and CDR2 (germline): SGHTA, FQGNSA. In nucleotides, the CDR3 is TGTGCCAGCAGCTTAGACACTGCCCACGAGCAGTACTTC. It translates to CASSLDTAHEQYF.

CDR3 sequence reads: CSVEDPYTGELFF. The CDR3, as DNA: TGCAGCGTTGAAGATCCGTACACCGGGGAGCTGTTTTTT. The genes are TRBV29-1 and TRBJ2-2, with D unresolved. Trimming pared 0 bases from V and 3 bases from J, leaving 5 bases between. Per germline, CDR1 SQVTM and CDR2 ANQGSEA. This CDR3 spans 13 amino acids.

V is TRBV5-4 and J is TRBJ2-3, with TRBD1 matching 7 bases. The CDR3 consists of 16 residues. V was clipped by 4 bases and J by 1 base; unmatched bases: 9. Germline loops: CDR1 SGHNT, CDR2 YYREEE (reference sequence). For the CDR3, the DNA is TGTGCCAGCAGCCCAAGACAGGGAGCGGGCACAGATACGCAGTATTTT. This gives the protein CASSPRQGAGTDTQYF.

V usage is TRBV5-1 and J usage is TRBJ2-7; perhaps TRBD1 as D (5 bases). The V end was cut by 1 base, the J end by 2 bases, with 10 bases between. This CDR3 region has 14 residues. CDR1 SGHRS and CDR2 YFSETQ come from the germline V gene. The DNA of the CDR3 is TGCGCCAGCAGCTTGAGTGCAGGGCCCTACGAGCAGTACTTC. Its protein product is CASSLSAGPYEQYF.

The CDR3 sequence: CASSPSGPYEQYF. CDR3 coding DNA: TGCGCCAGCAGCCCGAGCGGACCCTACGAGCAGTACTTC. This chain uses TRBV5-1 with TRBJ2-7, with a tentative D call TRBD2 (5 bases). The CDR3 sequence is 13 residues long. Germline CDR1 is SGHRS and CDR2 is YFSETQ. Deletions cut 4 bases from V and 2 bases from J, with 10 bases between.

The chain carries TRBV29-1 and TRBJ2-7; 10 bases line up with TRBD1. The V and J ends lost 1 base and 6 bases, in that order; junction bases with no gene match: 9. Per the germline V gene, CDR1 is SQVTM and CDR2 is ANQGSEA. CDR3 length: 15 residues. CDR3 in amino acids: CSVEGERTGGSEQYF. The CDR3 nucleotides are TGCAGCGTTGAAGGCGAAAGGACAGGGGGGAGCGAGCAGTACTTC.

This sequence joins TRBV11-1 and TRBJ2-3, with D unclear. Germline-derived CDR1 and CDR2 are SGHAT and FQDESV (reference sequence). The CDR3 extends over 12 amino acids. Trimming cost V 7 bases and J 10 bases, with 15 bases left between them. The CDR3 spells CASKAEGYAQYF. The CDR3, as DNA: TGTGCCAGCAAAGCTGAAGGATATGCGCAGTATTTT. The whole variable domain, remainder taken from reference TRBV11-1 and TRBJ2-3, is EAEVAQSPRYKITEKSQAVAFWCDPISGHATLYWYRQILGQGPELLVQFQDESVVDDSQLPKDRFSAERLKGVDSTLKIQPAELGDSAMYLCASKAEGYAQYFGPGTRLTVL.

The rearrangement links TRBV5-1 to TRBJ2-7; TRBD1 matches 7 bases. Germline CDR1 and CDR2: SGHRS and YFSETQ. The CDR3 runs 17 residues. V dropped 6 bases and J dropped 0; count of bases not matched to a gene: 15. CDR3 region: CASNLVSGTENSYEQYF. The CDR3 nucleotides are TGCGCCAGCAACCTTGTTTCCGGGACAGAAAACTCCTACGAGCAGTACTTC.

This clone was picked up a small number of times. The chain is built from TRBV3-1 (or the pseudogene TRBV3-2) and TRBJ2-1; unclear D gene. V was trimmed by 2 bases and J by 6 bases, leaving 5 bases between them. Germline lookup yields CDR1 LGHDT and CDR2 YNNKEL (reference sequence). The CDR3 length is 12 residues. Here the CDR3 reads CASSQLINEQFF. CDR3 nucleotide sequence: TGTGCCAGCAGCCAACTTATCAATGAGCAGTTCTTC.

The DNA of the CDR3 is TGTGCCAGCAGCGTAGGACAGGGGGACGCCTATGGCTACACCTTC. This sequence encodes CASSVGQGDAYGYTF. This sequence joins TRBV9 and TRBJ1-2; TRBD1 aligns across 9 bases. From germline, CDR1 is SGDLS and CDR2 YYNGEE. The V gene end was trimmed by 0 bases and the J gene end by 4 bases; junction bases not matched to a gene: 4. The CDR3 extends over 15 amino acids.

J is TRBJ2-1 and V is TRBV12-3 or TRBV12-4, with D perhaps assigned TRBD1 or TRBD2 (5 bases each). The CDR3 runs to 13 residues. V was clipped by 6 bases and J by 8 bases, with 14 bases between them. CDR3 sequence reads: CASSQLGAHEQFF. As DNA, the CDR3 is TGTGCCAGCAGCCAACTAGGGGCGCATGAGCAGTTCTTC.

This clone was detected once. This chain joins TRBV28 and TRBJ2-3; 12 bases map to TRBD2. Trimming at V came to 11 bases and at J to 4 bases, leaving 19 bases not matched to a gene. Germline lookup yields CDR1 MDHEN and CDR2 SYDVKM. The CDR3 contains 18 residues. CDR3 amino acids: CAPWSFSSGGARADTQYF. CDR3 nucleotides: TGTGCCCCCTGGAGTTTCTCTAGCGGGGGGGCGCGGGCAGATACGCAGTATTTT.

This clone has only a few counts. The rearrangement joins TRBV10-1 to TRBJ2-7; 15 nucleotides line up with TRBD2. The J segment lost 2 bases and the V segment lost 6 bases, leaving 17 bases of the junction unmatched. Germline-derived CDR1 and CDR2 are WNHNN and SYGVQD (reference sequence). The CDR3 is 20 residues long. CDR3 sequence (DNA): TGCGCCAGCAGGCAGACTCGGACTAGCGGGAGGGCCGAGGACCCCTACGAGCAGTACTTC. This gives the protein CASRQTRTSGRAEDPYEQYF.

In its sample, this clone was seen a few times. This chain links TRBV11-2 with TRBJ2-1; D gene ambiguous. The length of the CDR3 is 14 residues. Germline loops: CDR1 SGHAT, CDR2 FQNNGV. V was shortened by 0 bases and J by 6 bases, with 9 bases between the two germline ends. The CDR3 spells CASSLDFSGNEQFF. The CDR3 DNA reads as TGTGCCAGCAGCTTAGATTTTTCGGGCAATGAGCAGTTCTTC.

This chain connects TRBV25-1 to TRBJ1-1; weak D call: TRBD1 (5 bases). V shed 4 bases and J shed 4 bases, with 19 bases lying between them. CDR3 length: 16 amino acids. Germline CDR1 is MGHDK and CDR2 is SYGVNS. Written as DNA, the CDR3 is TGTGCCAGCAGTGGTATAGATGTTGGGGGATTCACTGAAGCTTTCTTT. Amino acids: CASSGIDVGGFTEAFF.

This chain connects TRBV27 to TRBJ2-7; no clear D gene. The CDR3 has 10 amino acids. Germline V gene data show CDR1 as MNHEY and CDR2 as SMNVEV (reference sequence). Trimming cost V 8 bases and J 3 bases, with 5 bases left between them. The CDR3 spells CASGFYEQYF. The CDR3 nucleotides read TGTGCCAGCGGGTTCTACGAGCAGTACTTC.

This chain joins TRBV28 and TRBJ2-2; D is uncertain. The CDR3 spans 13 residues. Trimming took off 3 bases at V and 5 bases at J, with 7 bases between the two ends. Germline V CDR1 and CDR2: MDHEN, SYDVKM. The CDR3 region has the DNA TGTGCCAGCAGTTTTGTAGGGACCGGGGAGCTGTTTTTT. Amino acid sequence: CASSFVGTGELFF.

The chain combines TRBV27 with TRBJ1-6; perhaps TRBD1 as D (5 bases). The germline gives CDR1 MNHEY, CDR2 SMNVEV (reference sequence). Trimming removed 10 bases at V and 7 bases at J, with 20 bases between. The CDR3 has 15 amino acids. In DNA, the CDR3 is TGTGCCACCTCATTCGGGACCGGAAACAATTCACCCCTCCACTTT. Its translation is CATSFGTGNNSPLHF.

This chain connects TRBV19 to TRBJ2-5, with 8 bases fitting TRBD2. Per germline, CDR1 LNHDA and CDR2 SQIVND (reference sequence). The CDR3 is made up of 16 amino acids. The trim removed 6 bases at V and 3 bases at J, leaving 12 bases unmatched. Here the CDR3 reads CASSAIVGTREETQYF. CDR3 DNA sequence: TGTGCCAGTAGCGCAATCGTCGGGACTAGAGAAGAGACCCAGTACTTC.